This TCR beta chain was identified in a study of blood T cells in healthy people across ages. With a J-beta primer mix and a sample-barcoded 5' primer, a second PCR ran 7 to 11 cycles. TCRdb redid the calling of the 5' RACE reads with MiXCR, one entry per CDR3 protein. The sample yields about 930,000 distinct CDR3 sequences, under 35% seen once. The germline V gene has CDR1 SGHNT and CDR2 YYREEE (reference sequence). The V end was cut by 1 base, the J end by 2 bases, with 14 bases between. The CDR3 is made up of 16 amino acids. The same specimen was also included in a second study, on T cells of mothers and their children. That work adds: In both related and unrelated pairs, TCR recombination output is shaped similarly by thymic selection.

The sample consisted of blood. The gene calls are TRBV5-4 and TRBJ2-3; D possibly corresponds to TRBD2 (7 bases). This clonotype was sampled from a woman aged 40-49 years in good health. DNA for the CDR3: TGTGCCAGCAGCTTGCTGGGGCGGGGGCCCACAGATACGCAGTATTTT. This codes for CASSLLGRGPTDTQYF.